This T cell receptor beta chain is drawn from a study of blood T cell repertoires in COVID-19. The protocol was immunoSEQ multiplex PCR, while the TCRdb copy is restricted to in-frame clones and leaves out a portion. The table has just over 300,000 clones, about nine tenths seen once. Adults between roughly 18 and 95 years of age took part from 20 to 25 US areas. Cohort 3 donors counted as recovered after two negative PCRs, clearance, or resolved symptoms. After removal of 1 base from V and 7 bases from J, the junction contained 17 bases not matched to a gene. The CDR3 runs to 17 residues. Germline values: CDR1 GTSNPN, CDR2 SVGIG (reference sequence).

The specimen sequenced was PBMCs or T cells enriched from blood (not recorded which). This TCR was recovered from a man aged 30 to 39 who had recovered from COVID-19. The chain employs TRBV30 and TRBJ2-5; 8 bases are a match to TRBD2. The CDR3 DNA reads as TGTGCCTGGAGTGAAAGTGGGGGACTAGACCGGTGGTTGACCCAGTACTTC. It encodes CAWSESGGLDRWLTQYF.